These 29 T cell receptor beta chains share one sample of origin, sequenced in a study of shared clonotypes between healthy human individuals. Data came from immunoSEQ multiplex PCR; TCRdb stores just in-frame clones and leaves some out. Of 2 million to 2.5 million clones listed, 90% to 96% are singletons. The specimen was naive CD4+ T cells sorted from blood. Stated subset: CD45RA+ positively selected. These receptor sequences come from a man between 18 and 29 years old in good health.

The gene calls are TRBV5-1 and TRBJ2-1; 9 nucleotides agree with TRBD2. The CDR3 totals 16 residues. Unmatched junction bases numbered 6, after V lost 5 bases and J lost 0 bases. Germline V gene lookup returns CDR1 SGHRS and CDR2 YFSETQ. In DNA, the CDR3 is TGCGCCAGCAGGCTAGCGGGGCGCAGCTCCTACAATGAGCAGTTCTTC. Protein sequence: CASRLAGRSSYNEQFF.

This chain joins TRBV6-1 and TRBJ2-7, with 11 bases lining up with TRBD1. This CDR3 is 14 amino acids long. Trimming cost V 10 bases and J 4 bases; bases outside gene matches: 9. CDR1 MNHNS and CDR2 SASEGT come from the germline V gene. The CDR3 DNA reads as TGTGCCATCGACCGGGACAGGGGGTTTTACGAGCAGTACTTC. It encodes CAIDRDRGFYEQYF.

V is TRBV18 and J is TRBJ1-2; D gene unclear. The V gene lost 3 bases and the J gene lost 4 bases, with 9 bases spanning the gap. The CDR3 contains 13 residues. Per germline, CDR1 KGHSH and CDR2 LQKENI. The CDR3 DNA follows: TGTGCCAGCTCACCGGCCAATACCTATGGCTACACCTTC. Protein sequence: CASSPANTYGYTF.

As DNA, the CDR3 is TGTGCCAGCACAGACAGGGGGCAGCGTGAGCAGTACTTC. It yields the protein CASTDRGQREQYF. V usage is TRBV6-1 and J usage is TRBJ2-7; 10 positions agree with TRBD1. The CDR3 extends over 13 amino acids. CDR1 MNHNS and CDR2 SASEGT come from the germline V gene. J was trimmed by 7 bases and V by 7 bases; bases with no gene match: 7.

The chain joins TRBV6-1 to TRBJ2-2; weak D call: TRBD2 (6 bases). The germline gives CDR1 MNHNS, CDR2 SASEGT. V lost 4 bases and J lost 0, with 12 bases in between. CDR3 length equals 16 residues. The CDR3 coding sequence is TGTGCCAGCAGTGCATATGGGGGGTCGAACACCGGGGAGCTGTTTTTT. Amino acids: CASSAYGGSNTGELFF.

CDR3 in DNA: TGTGCCTGGACTAGCGTTACGCGGGAGCAGTTCTTC. Its translation is CAWTSVTREQFF. The chain is built from TRBV30 and TRBJ2-1; tentative D call: TRBD2 (6 bases). V was shortened by 4 bases and J by 10 bases, with 14 bases between the two germline ends. Germline V CDR1 and CDR2: GTSNPN, SVGIG (reference sequence). The CDR3 length is 12 residues.

This rearrangement joins TRBV9 to TRBJ1-2; D is unresolved. CDR3 length equals 15 residues. The germline V gene encodes CDR1 SGDLS and CDR2 YYNGEE. V gave up 0 bases and J gave up 4 bases, with 13 bases separating them. In nucleotides, the CDR3 is TGTGCCAGCAGCGTAGAGGACCTTTCCTCCTATGGCTACACCTTC. Translated, it gives CASSVEDLSSYGYTF.

The V and J genes are TRBV7-2 and TRBJ2-1; possibly TRBD1 or TRBD2 for D (5 bases each). This CDR3 contains 16 residues. With 1 base removed from V and 6 bases from J, the gap between germline ends came to 16 bases. Looked up from germline, CDR1 is SGHTA and CDR2 is FQGNSA. The CDR3 bases are TGTGCCAGCAGCTTAGACGCCTTTTCCGGGGCCAATGAGCAGTTCTTC. Translation: CASSLDAFSGANEQFF.

This clone was recorded only once. The chain employs TRBV6-6 and TRBJ1-6; D is possibly TRBD1 (5 bases). CDR3 length: 14 amino acids. V dropped 6 bases and J dropped 10 bases, with 16 bases sitting between them. Germline CDR1 and CDR2: MNHNY and SVGAGI (reference sequence). In DNA, the CDR3 is TGTGCCAGCAGCCCCGAGGAGGGGAGCTCACCCCTCCACTTT. Translated: CASSPEEGSSPLHF.

The chain employs TRBV7-2 and TRBJ1-4; D not resolved. The CDR3 totals 12 residues. The germline V and J ends were trimmed by 5 bases and 13 bases, with 14 bases remaining between them. The germline gives CDR1 SGHTA, CDR2 FQGNSA. CDR3 DNA sequence: TGTGCCAGCAGCCTAGGTGGGGTAGCACTGTTTTTT. Residues: CASSLGGVALFF.

This clone was detected a few times. This sequence joins TRBV19 and TRBJ1-6; no definite D call. The ends were cut back, 3 bases at V and 9 bases at J, with 12 bases in the middle. The CDR3 length is 14 residues. From germline, CDR1 is LNHDA and CDR2 SQIVND (reference sequence). The CDR3 reads CASSISGGTSPLHF. The CDR3 nucleotides read TGTGCCAGTAGTATTTCAGGAGGCACTTCACCCCTCCACTTT.

The J gene is TRBJ1-2, the V gene TRBV5-6; TRBD1 might be the D (5 bases). The germline CDR1 and CDR2 sequences are SGHDT and YYEEEE. Trimming removed 1 base from V and 6 bases from J, with 10 bases in between. The CDR3 contains 13 residues. The DNA for the CDR3 is TGTGCCAGCAGCTTGAGAGGGGAGCATGGCTACACCTTC. It yields the protein CASSLRGEHGYTF.

The chain has TRBV7-2 and TRBJ2-7, with TRBD2 matching over 9 bases. Germline values: CDR1 SGHTA, CDR2 FQGNSA. The V segment lost 5 bases and the J segment 3 bases; nucleotides outside the gene matches: 8. The CDR3 length is 15 residues. In nucleotides, the CDR3 is TGTGCCAGCAGCCACGTCACTAGCGGGCTCTACGAGCAGTACTTC. Residues: CASSHVTSGLYEQYF.

This sequence joins TRBV27 and TRBJ1-5, with 8 bases fitting TRBD1. The CDR3 has 16 residues. V dropped 5 bases and J dropped 6; count of bases not matched to a gene: 12. Per the germline V gene, CDR1 is MNHEY and CDR2 is SMNVEV (reference sequence). The CDR3 region has the DNA TGTGCCAGCAGTACAGGGGGGACAAGGTTGAGTCAGCCCCAGCATTTT. Residues: CASSTGGTRLSQPQHF.

The chain combines TRBV6-1 with TRBJ2-3, with 8 bases identical to TRBD1. Germline V lookup: CDR1 MNHNS, CDR2 SASEGT. The CDR3 runs to 15 residues. J lost 3 bases, V lost 5 bases, and 7 bases had no gene match. CDR3 sequence (DNA): TGTGCCAGCAGTACACGGACAGGGAGGACAGATACGCAGTATTTT. As protein: CASSTRTGRTDTQYF.

Of note for this clone: Other DNA sequences within the sample encode an identical CDR3. The chain is built from TRBV10-3 and TRBJ2-7; D unresolved. CDR1 is ENHRY, CDR2 SYGVKD, per germline. V gave up 4 bases and J gave up 1 base, with 2 bases separating them. The CDR3 length is 11 residues. As DNA, the CDR3 is TGTGCCATCAGTGGTTCCTACGAGCAGTACTTC. Protein sequence: CAISGSYEQYF.

The chain combines TRBV11-2 with TRBJ1-4; D remains unclear. This CDR3 comprises 14 residues. The ends were cut back, 1 base at V and 4 bases at J, with 7 bases in the middle. From germline, CDR1 is SGHAT and CDR2 FQNNGV. The CDR3 is CASSLGKVNEKLFF. As DNA, the CDR3 is TGTGCCAGCAGCTTAGGAAAGGTTAATGAAAAACTGTTTTTT.

The CDR3 reads CASSLGSFRQETQYF. DNA for the CDR3: TGTGCCAGCAGTTTAGGCAGTTTTAGGCAAGAGACCCAGTACTTC. V is TRBV28 and J is TRBJ2-5; D is unclear. Germline V gene sequence: CDR1 MDHEN, CDR2 SYDVKM. The length of the CDR3 is 15 residues. V was trimmed by 2 bases and J by 2 bases, leaving 12 bases between them.

The chain uses TRBV2 and TRBJ2-7; D is ambiguous. This CDR3 is 12 amino acids long. CDR1 and CDR2 (germline): SNHLY, FYNNEI. Trimming stripped 7 bases from V and 0 bases from J, with 7 bases between. The CDR3 DNA reads TGTGCCAGCATTGGGAACTCCTACGAGCAGTACTTC. Encoded protein: CASIGNSYEQYF.

The gene calls are TRBV10-3 and TRBJ1-2, with 8 nucleotides matching TRBD1. The CDR3 covers 12 residues. Germline-derived CDR1 and CDR2 are ENHRY and SYGVKD. V lost 10 bases, J lost 6 bases, and 7 bases stayed unmatched. CDR3 coding DNA: TGTGCCACTGGACAGGGAGCGGATGGCTACACCTTC. Amino acids: CATGQGADGYTF.

This rearrangement joins TRBV7-9 to TRBJ2-3, with D tentatively TRBD1 (5 bases). The CDR3 is made up of 14 amino acids. From germline, CDR1 is SEHNR and CDR2 FQNEAQ (reference sequence). Trimming stripped 5 bases from V and 5 bases from J, with 14 bases between. The CDR3 DNA is TGTGCCAGCAGCCATTCCCGGACACAAGATACGCAGTATTTT. Amino acids: CASSHSRTQDTQYF.

J is TRBJ2-1 and V is TRBV5-1, with 10 bases aligning to TRBD2. The CDR3 sequence is 16 residues long. The germline V gene has CDR1 SGHRS and CDR2 YFSETQ. V dropped 4 bases and J dropped 4; count of bases not matched to a gene: 8. CDR3 coding DNA: TGCGCCAGCAGCCTAGGGACTAGCGCTGTATACAATGAGCAGTTCTTC. As protein: CASSLGTSAVYNEQFF.

The rearrangement links TRBV4-1 to TRBJ1-3, with 7 bases that match TRBD1. The CDR3 covers 15 residues. V was clipped by 4 bases and J by 0 bases; unmatched bases: 3. Germline loops: CDR1 MGHRA, CDR2 YSYEKL. The CDR3 nucleotides are TGCGCCAGCAGCCCGGGACAGCTCTCTGGAAACACCATATATTTT. Protein product: CASSPGQLSGNTIYF.

This clone was counted once. The chain is built from TRBV18 and TRBJ1-3; no firm D call. The CDR3 sequence is 18 residues long. CDR1 and CDR2 (germline): KGHSH, LQKENI. Trimming took off 0 bases at V and 0 bases at J, with 15 bases between the two ends. Here the CDR3 DNA reads TGTGCCAGCTCACCACCGGGTGGAGGGTTGAGCTCTGGAAACACCATATATTTT. It yields the protein CASSPPGGGLSSGNTIYF.

This rearrangement joins TRBV4-3 to TRBJ2-1; TRBD2 is a possible D gene (6 bases). The CDR3 has 12 amino acids. The V gene lost 6 bases and the J gene lost 4 bases, with 7 bases spanning the gap. Germline assignment: CDR1 LGHNA and CDR2 YSLEER. DNA for the CDR3: TGCGCCAGCAGTGGGACTTACAATGAGCAGTTCTTC. Translating gives CASSGTYNEQFF.

The chain employs TRBV5-4 and TRBJ2-3; perhaps TRBD2 as D (5 bases). Germline values: CDR1 SGHNT, CDR2 YYREEE (reference sequence). CDR3 length equals 13 residues. V shed 4 bases and J shed 5 bases, with 11 bases lying between them. The CDR3 is CASSRALEDTQYF. The DNA of the CDR3 is TGTGCCAGCAGCCGGGCACTAGAAGATACGCAGTATTTT.

This chain links TRBV18 with TRBJ1-2; weak D call: TRBD1 (5 bases). V was clipped by 2 bases and J by 3 bases, with 13 bases between them. The germline V gene has CDR1 KGHSH and CDR2 LQKENI. The CDR3 spans 15 residues. This CDR3 reads CASSPMGPPDYGYTF. CDR3 nucleotide sequence: TGTGCCAGCTCACCAATGGGACCTCCGGACTATGGCTACACCTTC.

The J gene is TRBJ2-2, the V gene TRBV2; 9 bases line up with TRBD2. The CDR3 totals 15 residues. Germline V lookup: CDR1 SNHLY, CDR2 FYNNEI. Trimming took 8 bases from V and 0 from J; bases not matched to a gene: 4. This CDR3 reads CASAPSGTNTGELFF. CDR3 coding DNA: TGTGCCAGCGCCCCTAGCGGGACGAACACCGGGGAGCTGTTTTTT.

This chain joins TRBV5-5 and TRBJ1-3, with a weak D call TRBD1 (6 bases). The CDR3 totals 14 residues. Germline V gene sequence: CDR1 SGHKS, CDR2 YYEKEE (reference sequence). V lost 7 bases to trimming and J lost 2 bases, with 13 bases between them. For the CDR3, the DNA is TGTGCCAGCCTATCACAGGGACCTGGAAACACCATATATTTT. Its translation is CASLSQGPGNTIYF. The full variable domain, its missing parts supplied by reference TRBV5-5 and TRBJ1-3, is DAGVTQSPTHLIKTRGQQVTLRCSPISGHKSVSWYQQVLGQGPQFIFQYYEKEERGRGNFPDRFSARQFPNYSSELNVNALLLGDSALYLCASLSQGPGNTIYFGEGSWLTVV.